Below, 5 T cell receptor beta chains from the same sample are listed, as sequenced in a study of shared clonotypes between healthy human individuals (dated by TCRdb to about 2020). Libraries were prepared through the immunoSEQ multiplex PCR assay. The table was pulled from immuneACCESS by TCRdb, which kept in-frame rearrangements only. Such tables lose some clones; where checked, under half of the loss comes from unresolved V genes, and the rest has no known cause. The sample contains roughly 2 million clones, about 94% of them found a single time. The top ten clonotypes cover 0.13% of the sample. The source material was naive CD4+ T cells sorted from blood. This specimen's cell subset or site label, interpreted: CD45RA+ positively selected. These receptors all come from a man aged 18-30 years in good health.

CDR3 bases: TGTGCCAGCAGCTTAGTCGGACAGGCTAACTATGGCTACACCTTC. It encodes CASSLVGQANYGYTF. The chain carries TRBV5-5 and TRBJ1-2; 7 bases are shared with TRBD1. CDR1 and CDR2 from the germline V gene are SGHKS and YYEKEE (reference sequence). After removal of 2 bases from V and 0 bases from J, the junction contained 4 bases not matched to a gene. The CDR3 runs 15 residues.

This clone came up once. V gene TRBV4-1 combines with J gene TRBJ2-7; D not resolved. Trimming pared 6 bases from V and 7 bases from J, leaving 10 bases between. Germline V gene sequence: CDR1 MGHRA, CDR2 YSYEKL. The length of the CDR3 is 11 residues. CDR3: CASSTFGEQYF. In nucleotides, the CDR3 is TGCGCCAGCAGTACCTTCGGGGAGCAGTACTTC.

The rearrangement links TRBV19 to TRBJ2-2; maybe TRBD1 (5 bases). The CDR3 runs 13 residues. V was pared by 5 bases and J by 6 bases, with 10 bases between. The V gene's germline CDR1 is LNHDA and CDR2 SQIVND (reference sequence). DNA of the CDR3: TGTGCCAGTAGTGCAGGGTCCCCCGGGGAGCTGTTTTTT. This codes for CASSAGSPGELFF. Drawing the rest from reference TRBV19 and TRBJ2-2, the complete variable domain is DGGITQSPKYLFRKEGQNVTLSCEQNLNHDAMYWYRQDPGQGLRLIYYSQIVNDFQKGDIAEGYSVSREKKESFPLTVTSAQKNPTAFYLCASSAGSPGELFFGEGSRLTVL.

As to this clone: Other DNA variants within this sample encode the same CDR3. The chain has TRBV28 and TRBJ1-1; D is unclear. CDR3 length equals 11 residues. The germline CDR1 and CDR2 sequences are MDHEN and SYDVKM. V was shortened by 6 bases and J by 1 base, with 3 bases between the two germline ends. The CDR3 reads CASRSNTEAFF. CDR3 DNA: TGTGCCAGCAGATCGAACACTGAAGCTTTCTTT. Together with reference TRBV28 and TRBJ1-1, the CDR3 gives the full variable domain: DVKVTQSSRYLVKRTGEKVFLECVQDMDHENMFWYRQDPGLGLRLIYFSYDVKMKEKGDIPEGYSVSREKKERFSLILESASTNQTSMYLCASRSNTEAFFGQGTRLTVV.

The V and J genes are TRBV5-1 and TRBJ2-1, with TRBD2 identical over 9 bases. CDR1 and CDR2 from the germline V gene are SGHRS and YFSETQ. The CDR3 consists of 14 residues. J was trimmed by 0 bases and V by 8 bases; bases with no gene match: 3. This CDR3 reads CASDSGSSYNEQFF. CDR3 bases: TGCGCCAGTGATAGCGGGAGCTCCTACAATGAGCAGTTCTTC.